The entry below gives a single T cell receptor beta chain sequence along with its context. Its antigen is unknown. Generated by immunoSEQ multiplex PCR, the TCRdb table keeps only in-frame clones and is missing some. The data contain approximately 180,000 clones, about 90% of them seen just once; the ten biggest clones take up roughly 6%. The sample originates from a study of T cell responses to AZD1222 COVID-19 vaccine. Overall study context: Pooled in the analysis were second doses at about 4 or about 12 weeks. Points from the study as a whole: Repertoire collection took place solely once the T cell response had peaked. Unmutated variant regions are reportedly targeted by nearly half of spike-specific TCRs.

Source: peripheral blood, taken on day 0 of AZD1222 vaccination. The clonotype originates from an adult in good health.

The CDR3 sequence is CASSEGPRYGYTF. CDR3 bases: TGTGCCAGCAGCGAGGGACCAAGATATGGCTACACCTTC. The chain combines TRBV2 with TRBJ1-2; possible D gene TRBD1, 5 bases. V was cut by 6 bases and J by 5 bases, with 13 bases left in between. The CDR3 loop spans 13 amino acids. CDR1 and CDR2 from the germline V gene are SNHLY and FYNNEI.